This TCR beta chain was recorded in a study of blood T cell repertoires in COVID-19. Data came from immunoSEQ multiplex PCR; TCRdb stores just in-frame clones and leaves some out. The sample has approximately 200,000 clones, 84% seen once. Germline CDR1 is MDHEN and CDR2 is SYDVKM. CDR3 size: 13 residues. The trim removed 5 bases at V and 2 bases at J, leaving 0 bases unmatched. Sequences were obtained from peripheral blood. This clonotype originated in a woman of 80 years or more with COVID-19, enrolled during active disease. The chain couples TRBV28 to TRBJ2-1, with TRBD2 matching 7 bases. CDR3 amino acids: CASSGGAYNEQFF. The CDR3 DNA is TGTGCCAGCAGTGGGGGGGCCTACAATGAGCAGTTCTTC.